This TCR beta chain was sequenced in a study of T cells after yellow fever vaccination. Study conclusions and caveats: Post-booster reappearance was seen for most primary-vaccination clones (just over 95% CD4, roughly 86% CD8). Only a small proportion of the clonotypes turned up in both the CD4 and the CD8 compartments, likely arising from convergent recombination. The secondary response showed a weaker magnitude and a faster peak, day 5 versus 15.

Per germline, CDR1 SGHTA and CDR2 FQGTGA. This CDR3 has 12 residues. V lost 1 base and J 10 bases, leaving 5 bases between the germline ends. This clonotype was recorded many times. The antigen is not known. Conversion of TCR transcripts into cDNA relied on 5'RACE template switching, which added a universal primer site and UMIs. MiXCR, applied by TCRdb to the 5' RACE reads, yields one record per CDR3 protein. The table lists 100,000 to 150,000 distinct CDR3 sequences, roughly 6.8% of them singletons, with 2.5% to 3.5% in the top ten. The receptor's source is a man aged 18 to 35 who received the YFV17D yellow fever vaccine. This specimen consisted of CD4+ T cells sorted from PBMCs, obtained roughly seven weeks after the first yellow fever vaccination. The chain joins TRBV7-3 to TRBJ1-6, with no clear D. CDR3 amino acids: CASSLNGSPLHF. CDR3 DNA: TGTGCCAGCAGCTTAAACGGGTCACCCCTCCACTTT. The whole variable domain, filled in from reference TRBV7-3 and TRBJ1-6, reads GAGVSQTPSNKVTEKGKYVELRCDPISGHTALYWYRQSLGQGPEFLIYFQGTGAADDSGLPNDRFFAVRPEGSVSTLKIQRTERGDSAVYLCASSLNGSPLHFGNGTRLTVT.